The present T cell receptor (beta chain) was sequenced within a study of T cell changes during pregnancy in multiple sclerosis. Sequenced by immunoSEQ multiplex PCR; TCRdb stores in-frame clones only, minus some. The table shows 55,000 to 70,000 clones, with roughly nine tenths occurring only once. Germline values: CDR1 MNHEY, CDR2 SMNVEV (reference sequence). The CDR3 consists of 15 residues. V lost 5 bases, J lost 6 bases, and 8 bases stayed unmatched. The starting material was peripheral blood, obtained in the first trimester of pregnancy. The chain recombines TRBV27 with TRBJ2-7, with TRBD2 identical over 12 bases. The TCR originated in a female donor with multiple sclerosis, enrolled in a pregnancy study. CDR3 loop: CASSPRTSGDGEQYF. The CDR3 nucleotides are TGTGCCAGCAGTCCCCGGACTAGCGGGGACGGCGAGCAGTACTTC.